The rows below give T cell receptor beta chains drawn from one sample of a study of shared clonotypes between healthy human individuals. Assay: immunoSEQ multiplex PCR; the TCRdb copy retains only in-frame clones and omits some. This table has fewer than 600,000 clones, roughly four fifths appearing once. The sequencing input was PBMCs. These TCRs come from a woman aged 35 to 49 in good health. Some clones in this sample may be carry-over from other donors' samples. Each CDR3 is given with its conserved first and last residue. Each record gives: CDR3 protein, CDR3 DNA, D gene, V gene, clone size, J gene. The D gene is left open where the match is weak. Size is omitted from some rows. Given values are once, few, many or a class for expanded clones.

CAWSAKDYGYTF,TGTGCCTGGAGTGCTAAGGACTATGGCTACACCTTC,-,TRBV30,-,TRBJ1-2
CASSEGQGYGYTF,TGTGCCAGCTCCGAGGGACAGGGGTATGGCTACACCTTC,TRBD1,TRBV18,-,TRBJ1-2
CAWSVSTDTQYF,TGTGCCTGGAGTGTTTCCACAGATACGCAGTATTTT,-,TRBV30,-,TRBJ2-3
CAWKYLAGTNEQFF,TGTGCCTGGAAATATCTAGCGGGAACCAATGAGCAGTTCTTC,TRBD2,TRBV30,-,TRBJ2-1
CASSFSGRSYEQYF,TGCGCCAGCAGCTTTAGCGGGAGGTCCTACGAGCAGTACTTC,TRBD2,TRBV5-1,-,TRBJ2-7
CASSLGGRAKNIQYF,TGTGCCAGCTCTCTAGGCGGGAGAGCCAAAAACATTCAGTACTTC,TRBD2,TRBV28,-,TRBJ2-4
CASSVYSSGAAGNTIYF,TGTGCCAGCAGCGTATACTCATCGGGGGCTGCTGGAAACACCATATATTTT,-,TRBV9,-,TRBJ1-3
CASSQDRDSAGYTF,TGTGCCAGCAGCCAAGATCGGGACTCAGCGGGCTACACCTTC,-,TRBV14,few,TRBJ1-2
CSVGRGRKNTEAFF,TGCAGCGTGGGGAGAGGAAGGAAGAACACTGAAGCTTTCTTT,-,TRBV29-1,-,TRBJ1-1
CASSEGGDRMNTEAFF,TGTGCCAGCAGCGAGGGGGGGGATAGAATGAACACTGAAGCTTTCTTT,-,TRBV5-4,once,TRBJ1-1
CAWSVGVAGGPETQYF,TGTGCCTGGAGTGTAGGGGTCGCGGGAGGGCCGGAGACCCAGTACTTC,TRBD2,TRBV30,-,TRBJ2-5
CASSLNPTQGSGANVLTF,TGTGCCAGCAGCTTAAACCCCACGCAGGGTTCTGGGGCCAACGTCCTGACTTTC,-,TRBV7-3,-,TRBJ2-6
CASSGRAYEQYF,TGCGCCAGTAGCGGGAGGGCCTACGAGCAGTACTTC,TRBD2,TRBV10-2,-,TRBJ2-7
CASSLRTSGSSYEQYF,TGTGCCAGCAGCTTGCGGACTAGCGGGAGCTCCTACGAGCAGTACTTC,TRBD2,TRBV5-4,-,TRBJ2-7
CASSALPRGSGNTIYF,TGTGCCAGCAGCGCCCTACCGCGGGGATCTGGAAACACCATATATTTT,-,TRBV9,-,TRBJ1-3
CASSLPRSYNEQFF,TGTGCCAGCAGCTTGCCTCGTTCCTACAATGAGCAGTTCTTC,-,TRBV7-2,-,TRBJ2-1
CASSPQTGNQPQHF,TGTGCCAGCAGCCCTCAGACGGGGAATCAGCCCCAGCATTTT,-,TRBV28,-,TRBJ1-5
CASSGPREGRRETQYF,TGTGCCAGCAGTGGGCCGAGGGAGGGACGAAGGGAGACCCAGTACTTC,TRBD2,TRBV2,-,TRBJ2-5
CASSFGLANNEQFF,TGTGCCAGCAGCTTTGGACTAGCTAACAATGAGCAGTTCTTC,TRBD2,TRBV7-2,-,TRBJ2-1
CATSRAGGADYQPQHF,TGTGCCACCAGCAGAGCCGGCGGGGCAGACTATCAGCCCCAGCATTTT,-,TRBV15,-,TRBJ1-5
CASSEYRDTQYF,TGTGCCAGTAGCGAATACAGAGATACGCAGTATTTT,-,TRBV19,-,TRBJ2-3
CASSKGRTCEQYF,TGTGCCAGCAGCAAGGGGAGGACCTGCGAGCAGTACTTC,-,TRBV27,-,TRBJ2-7
CASSPRTSGNYEQYF,TGTGCCAGCAGCCCACGGACTAGCGGGAACTACGAGCAGTACTTC,TRBD2,TRBV9,-,TRBJ2-7
CASSLGLRGGTNTEAFF,TGTGCCAGCAGCTTAGGGCTTAGAGGGGGGACGAACACTGAAGCTTTCTTT,-,TRBV7-3,-,TRBJ1-1
CASSLVPSGTWQYF,TGTGCCAGCAGCTTAGTCCCAAGTGGGACCTGGCAGTACTTC,-,TRBV7-9,-,TRBJ2-7
CAWSGTTYEQYF,TGTGCCTGGAGTGGCACAACCTACGAGCAGTACTTC,-,TRBV30,-,TRBJ2-7
CASRPGTLYEQYF,TGTGCCAGCAGACCCGGGACACTTTACGAGCAGTACTTC,-,TRBV28,-,TRBJ2-7
CASSFAGGIYNEQFF,TGTGCCAGCAGCTTTGCGGGAGGCATCTACAATGAGCAGTTCTTC,TRBD2,TRBV11-2,few,TRBJ2-1
CASSVDGGHTEAFF,TGTGCCAGCAGCGTAGATGGGGGGCACACTGAAGCTTTCTTT,-,TRBV9,once,TRBJ1-1
CASSPLGLAGGEQFF,TGTGCCAGCAGCCCCCTGGGACTAGCGGGAGGGGAGCAGTTCTTC,TRBD2,TRBV11-2,once,TRBJ2-1
CASKQRSLAKNIQYF,TGTGCCAGCAAGCAGAGAAGTCTAGCCAAAAACATTCAGTACTTC,-,TRBV28,-,TRBJ2-4
CASSWRVGTEAFF,TGTGCCAGCAGCTGGAGGGTCGGCACTGAAGCTTTCTTT,-,TRBV7-8,once,TRBJ1-1
CASSLTSGIEGEQFF,TGTGCCAGCTCTCTGACTAGCGGGATAGAAGGTGAGCAGTTCTTC,TRBD2,TRBV2,many,TRBJ2-1
CASSLGLIYEQYF,TGTGCCAGCAGCTTAGGGCTAATCTACGAGCAGTACTTC,-,TRBV7-2,-,TRBJ2-7
CASSLSLAGAVEQFF,TGTGCCAGCAGCTTAAGTCTAGCGGGAGCTGTTGAGCAGTTCTTC,TRBD2,TRBV7-2,-,TRBJ2-1
CASSPSPAAGGYEQYF,TGCGCCAGCAGCCCTTCGCCGGCCGCGGGAGGCTACGAGCAGTACTTC,TRBD2,TRBV4-1,-,TRBJ2-7
CASRLFSGLSSYNEQFF,TGTGCCTCCCGGCTCTTTAGCGGGTTGAGCTCCTACAATGAGCAGTTCTTC,TRBD2,TRBV30,-,TRBJ2-1
CSAPVPGEETQYF,TGCAGCGCCCCGGTCCCGGGAGAAGAGACCCAGTACTTC,-,TRBV29-1,-,TRBJ2-5